The entry that follows covers one T cell receptor beta chain sequence. Its matching antigen is unknown. This sample is drawn from a study of CD8 T cells in Susac syndrome. Germline CDR1 LNHDA, CDR2 SQIVND (reference sequence). The CDR3 runs to 14 residues. Unmatched junction bases numbered 5, after V lost 4 bases and J lost 2 bases. Overall study findings and caveats: The study's TCR sequencing and HLA analysis drew on a certain number of individuals. That number was acknowledged as relatively small.

Negative isolation yielded the CD8+ and CD4+ T cells, while FACS enriched the TEMRA cells. cDNA came from around 0.5 to 1 ug RNA primed by random hexamers. Amplification of the TCR beta CDR3 was carried out by immunoSEQ multiplex PCR, which spanned a total of 54 Vbeta and 13 Jbeta segments. MiXCR was run by TCRdb on the immunoSEQ multiplex PCR reads, yielding one entry per CDR3 protein. Here the sample spans some 200,000 distinct CDR3 sequences, about 94% being singletons. This clonotype was sampled from a human donor with multiple sclerosis. The specimen sequenced was CD8+ T cells from PBMCs. The V and J genes are TRBV19 and TRBJ2-7; 7 nucleotides match TRBD2. CDR3 residues: CASSTAGRPYEQYF. In DNA, the CDR3 is TGTGCCAGTAGTACCGCCGGGAGGCCCTACGAGCAGTACTTC. The whole variable domain, remainder taken from reference TRBV19 and TRBJ2-7, is DGGITQSPKYLFRKEGQNVTLSCEQNLNHDAMYWYRQDPGQGLRLIYYSQIVNDFQKGDIAEGYSVSREKKESFPLTVTSAQKNPTAFYLCASSTAGRPYEQYFGPGTRLTVT.